One sample yielded the 19 T cell receptor beta chains listed below, sequenced in a study of patients and donors after allogeneic stem cell transplantation (dated by TCRdb to the early 2020s). The method behind the library was RT-PCR. The sequencer was a NextSeq 550. TCRdb handled the public reads itself, with Q25 trimming in fastp and clone calling in MiXCR, and kept productive beta chains. CDR3 protein duplicates are merged, each entry listing the most common genes and DNA. In all, the sample holds 920,000 or so distinct CDR3 sequences, and over 15% of those were seen once. The top ten clonotypes cover 6% of the sample. Sequencing used blood, either unsorted or a sorted T cell fraction (not recorded which). The source of these receptors is a human donor who was either an allogeneic HSCT recipient or a stem cell or donor lymphocyte infusion donor (not recorded which). It is not recorded whose cells these are; they may come from a transplant donor.

The genes are TRBV20-1 and TRBJ2-3, with TRBD2 matching 12 bases. The CDR3 totals 15 residues. V shed 6 bases, J shed 5 bases, and the junction held 9 bases outside the gene matches. Germline loops: CDR1 DFQATT, CDR2 SNEGSKA (reference sequence). CDR3 protein: CSASGLAGYRDTQYF. In nucleotides, the CDR3 is TGCAGTGCCTCCGGACTAGCGGGGTACAGAGATACGCAGTATTTT.

This chain links TRBV4-3 with TRBJ1-1; TRBD1 agrees at 12 bases. The CDR3 spans 19 residues. CDR1 and CDR2 from the germline V gene are LGHNA and YSLEER. V lost 4 bases to trimming and J lost 0 bases; unmatched junction nucleotides: 12. The CDR3 region is CASSPHGTGGEVVNTEAFF. CDR3 bases: TGCGCCAGCAGCCCTCACGGGACAGGGGGCGAAGTTGTGAACACTGAAGCTTTCTTT.

This clonotype appeared a few times. The chain combines TRBV4-1 with TRBJ1-2, with D hard to call. With 1 base removed from V and 2 bases from J, the gap between germline ends came to 8 bases. This CDR3 has 14 amino acids. CDR1 MGHRA and CDR2 YSYEKL come from the germline V gene. CDR3 loop: CASSQVEGNYGYTF. CDR3 DNA sequence: TGCGCCAGCAGCCAAGTCGAAGGGAACTATGGCTACACCTTC.

Concerning this clonotype itself: One end of the junction varies from germline; a read error may be responsible. The chain links TRBV7-2 to TRBJ1-2, with 8 bases matching TRBD1. The CDR3 is 13 amino acids. Per the germline V gene, CDR1 is SGHTA and CDR2 is FQGNSA. The CDR3 loop reads CASSPASGQAVFF. CDR3 sequence (DNA): TGTGCCAGCAGCCCCGCCTCGGGACAGGCTGTATTCTTC. The full variable domain, rest sourced from reference TRBV7-2 and TRBJ1-2, is GAGVSQSPSNKVTEKGKDVELRCDPISGHTALYWYRQSLGQGLEFLIYFQGNSAPDKSGLPSDRFSAERTGGSVSTLTIQRTQQEDSAVYLCASSPASGQAVFFGSGTRLTVV.

The chain has TRBV6-2 or TRBV6-3 and TRBJ2-7, with TRBD2 matching over 7 bases. J gave up 0 bases and V 6 bases, and 11 bases lay outside the gene matches. CDR3 length: 16 residues. The germline gives CDR1 MNHEY, CDR2 SVGEGT. The CDR3 spells CASSRGTTRSSYEQYF. The CDR3 coding sequence is TGTGCCAGCAGCCGCGGGACTACCAGGAGCTCCTACGAGCAGTACTTC.

In its sample, this clonotype was seen a few times. V usage is TRBV6-1 and J usage is TRBJ1-2, with D perhaps TRBD1 (6 bases). The CDR3 sequence is 15 residues long. Trimming left V 9 bases short and J 5 bases short, with 22 bases between. Germline loops: CDR1 MNHNS, CDR2 SASEGT. CDR3 loop: CASWRPAGDKYGYTF. The CDR3 DNA sequence: TGTGCCAGTTGGAGGCCGGCAGGGGATAAGTATGGCTACACCTTC.

This clonotype was picked up a small number of times. The gene calls are TRBV25-1 and TRBJ1-5; D call uncertain. CDR1 MGHDK and CDR2 SYGVNS come from the germline V gene. CDR3 length: 13 amino acids. V was pared by 3 bases and J by 7 bases, with 10 bases between. CDR3 in amino acids: CASSDFTGQPQHF. CDR3 DNA sequence: TGTGCCAGCAGTGATTTCACCGGGCAGCCCCAGCATTTT. Using reference TRBV25-1 and TRBJ1-5 for the parts outside the CDR3, the full variable domain is EADIYQTPRYLVIGTGKKITLECSQTMGHDKMYWYQQDPGMELHLIHYSYGVNSTEKGDLSSESTVSRIRTEHFPLTLESARPSHTSQYLCASSDFTGQPQHFGDGTRLSIL.

CDR3 in DNA: TGTGCCACTGGACAGGGGCTGGATACGCAGTATTTT. Translating gives CATGQGLDTQYF. This sequence joins TRBV24-1 and TRBJ2-3; 9 positions agree with TRBD1. The CDR3 covers 12 residues. Germline-derived CDR1 and CDR2 are KGHDR and SFDVKD. The J segment lost 6 bases and the V segment lost 10 bases, leaving 4 bases of the junction unmatched.

This clonotype was picked up a small number of times. V and J are TRBV20-1 and TRBJ1-5; D not certain. CDR3 length: 16 residues. V was clipped by 6 bases and J by 0 bases, with 18 bases between them. From germline, CDR1 is DFQATT and CDR2 SNEGSKA (reference sequence). CDR3 protein: CSALGFESYSNQPQHF. CDR3 nucleotide sequence: TGCAGTGCCCTGGGCTTCGAAAGTTATAGCAATCAGCCCCAGCATTTT.

This clonotype was observed a handful of times. In nucleotides, the CDR3 is TGTGCCAGTACGTTGGGGCCAAACTATGGCTACACCTTC. It yields the protein CASTLGPNYGYTF. V and J are TRBV5-6 and TRBJ1-2, with a weak D call TRBD1 (5 bases). The V end was cut by 8 bases, the J end by 2 bases, with 13 bases between. This CDR3 has 13 residues. CDR1 is SGHDT and CDR2 is YYEEEE in the germline V gene. The whole variable domain, remainder taken from reference TRBV5-6 and TRBJ1-2, is DAGVTQSPTHLIKTRGQQVTLRCSPKSGHDTVSWYQQALGQGPQFIFQYYEEEERQRGNFPDRFSGHQFPNYSSELNVNALLLGDSALYLCASTLGPNYGYTFGSGTRLTVV.

This chain connects TRBV6-1 to TRBJ1-5; 7 bases are shared with TRBD1. J lost 1 base, V lost 6 bases, and 9 bases had no gene match. The CDR3 covers 16 residues. Germline V gives CDR1 MNHNS, CDR2 SASEGT. This chain's CDR3 is CASSATGARSNQPQHF. For the CDR3, the DNA is TGTGCCAGCAGCGCTACAGGGGCGAGAAGCAATCAGCCCCAGCATTTT.

This clonotype turned up a few times. The chain combines TRBV5-1 with TRBJ2-7, with D maybe TRBD2 (6 bases). CDR1 and CDR2 (germline): SGHRS, YFSETQ. V was pared by 0 bases and J by 0 bases, with 10 bases between. This CDR3 is 15 amino acids long. The CDR3 loop is CASSLAAGRSYEQYF. The CDR3 coding sequence is TGCGCCAGCAGCTTGGCGGCGGGGCGCTCCTACGAGCAGTACTTC.

This clonotype was counted between two and nine times. The gene calls are TRBV7-2 and TRBJ1-1, with D possibly being TRBD1 (5 bases). This CDR3 spans 15 amino acids. CDR1 SGHTA and CDR2 FQGNSA come from the germline V gene. V lost 1 base and J 1 base, leaving 10 bases between the germline ends. CDR3 residues: CASSLVWRGNTEAFF. CDR3 DNA: TGTGCCAGCAGCTTAGTTTGGAGGGGGAACACTGAAGCTTTCTTT.

V usage is TRBV5-1 and J usage is TRBJ2-7; 10 bases fit TRBD1. Germline V gene sequence: CDR1 SGHRS, CDR2 YFSETQ. After removal of 7 bases from V and 4 bases from J, the junction contained 8 bases not matched to a gene. This CDR3 has 14 residues. In DNA form, the CDR3 reads TGCGCCAGCCGTATACCGGGACAGGGGTACGAGCAGTACTTC. It is translated as CASRIPGQGYEQYF.

There are many counts of this clonotype. V usage is TRBV12-3 or TRBV12-4 and J usage is TRBJ2-1; TRBD1 matches at 7 bases. The V gene end was trimmed by 8 bases and the J gene end by 6 bases; junction bases not matched to a gene: 7. This CDR3 contains 13 residues. This CDR3 is CASGTEVINEQFF. The CDR3 DNA is TGTGCCAGCGGGACAGAGGTCATCAATGAGCAGTTCTTC.

The chain is built from TRBV2 and TRBJ1-5; 7 nucleotides line up with TRBD1. The V gene's germline CDR1 is SNHLY and CDR2 FYNNEI. With 6 bases clipped from V and 3 bases from J, the junction kept 8 bases outside the gene matches. The CDR3 is made up of 15 amino acids. CDR3 amino acids: CASRAGTANNQPQHF. The CDR3 DNA reads TGTGCCAGCAGAGCCGGGACAGCCAACAATCAGCCCCAGCATTTT.

This clonotype was recorded many times. DNA of the CDR3: TGTGCCACCAGTGACCCCGACAGGTACGAGCAGTACTTC. Translation gives CATSDPDRYEQYF. The J gene is TRBJ2-7, the V gene TRBV24-1; D might be TRBD1 (6 bases). The CDR3 sequence is 13 residues long. Deletions cut 4 bases from V and 4 bases from J, with 10 bases between. The germline CDR1 and CDR2 sequences are KGHDR and SFDVKD.

The chain combines TRBV5-1 with TRBJ1-2; TRBD1 might be the D (5 bases). Germline V gives CDR1 SGHRS, CDR2 YFSETQ. V lost 4 bases to trimming and J lost 4 bases, with 20 bases between them. The CDR3 totals 16 residues. CDR3: CASSRKPLDDSYGYTF. Written as DNA, the CDR3 is TGCGCCAGCAGCCGAAAACCGCTGGATGACAGCTATGGCTACACCTTC.

V gene TRBV6-2 or TRBV6-3 combines with J gene TRBJ2-7; D is uncertain. CDR3 length: 14 amino acids. The V end lost 7 bases, the J end lost 3 bases, and 16 bases lay between the germline ends. CDR1 is MNHEY, CDR2 SVGEGT, per germline. The CDR3: CASKLTSLSYEQYF. The DNA of the CDR3 is TGTGCCAGCAAGCTGACATCCTTGAGCTACGAGCAGTACTTC.